A selection of T cell receptor beta chains follows, all from one sample in a study of T cells in Graves' hyperthyroidism and ophthalmopathy. Via MiXCR, TCRdb re-called the multiplex PCR reads, giving one row per CDR3 protein. This sample carries around 500,000 distinct CDR3 sequences, around 16% of them seen once, and the ten largest clones take approximately 30%. Material: blood. Receptor source: a woman aged 25 to 39 with Graves' ophthalmopathy. The CDR3 runs from the conserved cysteine through the conserved F or W. The order of the fields is J gene, clone size, V gene, D gene, CDR3 DNA, CDR3 protein. D genes are given only for firm matches. Size is stated for part of the rows, as once, few or many counts, or as a class when the clone is expanded.

>TRBJ2-1|few|TRBV20-1|NA
TGCAGTGCCATCCGGGGGACGAGCGGCAATGAGCAGTTCTTC
CSAIRGTSGNEQFF
>TRBJ1-6|many|TRBV6-6|NA
TGTGCCAGCAGTTACTCGGGCAGCTCCTATAATTCACCCCTCCACTTT
CASSYSGSSYNSPLHF
>TRBJ2-7|many|TRBV7-2|TRBD2
TGTGCCAGCACCAAGGGCCTAGCGGGAGTTGGGAACCGGCAGTACTTC
CASTKGLAGVGNRQYF
>TRBJ1-2|many|TRBV4-2|NA
TGTGCCAGCAGCCATGCAGATATCGACGGCTATGGCTACACCTTC
CASSHADIDGYGYTF
>TRBJ2-1|few|TRBV10-1|TRBD2
TGCGCCAGCAGTGAGGGCAGCGGGAGAGTCAATGAGCAGTTCTTC
CASSEGSGRVNEQFF
>TRBJ1-4|few|TRBV29-1|NA
TGCAGCGTTGATGGGGGTTGGGAAAAACTGTTTTTT
CSVDGGWEKLFF
>TRBJ1-1|many|TRBV11-2|NA
TGTGCCAGCAGCCCACACAGGGTTACTGAAGCTTTCTTT
CASSPHRVTEAFF
>TRBJ2-1|few|TRBV5-1|TRBD2
TGCGCCAGCAGCCCACTAACTAGCGGGAGGATCCACAATGAGCAGTTCTTC
CASSPLTSGRIHNEQFF
>TRBJ1-2|few|TRBV27|NA
TGTGCCAGCAGTTTCGGGGGGCTGGGTGGCTACACCTTC
CASSFGGLGGYTF
>TRBJ2-2|few|TRBV12-3/TRBV12-4|TRBD2
TGTGCCAGCAAGAAGCGGGAGACCACCGGGGAGCTGTTTTTT
CASKKRETTGELFF
>TRBJ2-5|many|TRBV6-5|NA
TGTGCCAGCAGTTATCGCGCGGCAGGGCGGCAAGAGACCCAGTACTTC
CASSYRAAGRQETQYF
>TRBJ2-7|NA|TRBV27|NA
TGTGCCAGCAGCTTTCAGGGATGGGACTACGAGCAGTACTTC
CASSFQGWDYEQYF
>TRBJ1-5|many|TRBV29-1|TRBD1
TGCAGCGTTCAACAGGGGAGGGATCAGCCCCAGCATTTT
CSVQQGRDQPQHF
>TRBJ1-4|NA|TRBV4-3|NA
TGCGCCAGCAGCCAACAACGACTCTCAACTAATGAAAAACTGTTTTTT
CASSQQRLSTNEKLFF
>TRBJ2-5|many|TRBV6-1|NA
TGTGCCAGCAGTTCCTTAGCCCTAGGAGAGACCCAGTACTTC
CASSSLALGETQYF
>TRBJ2-7|NA|TRBV6-2/TRBV6-3|NA
TGTGCCAGCACTATGAACCTGGGACCTTACGAGCAGTACTTC
CASTMNLGPYEQYF
>TRBJ1-1|few|TRBV15|NA
TGTGCCACCAGCGAACGGGACGGGGTGAACACTGAAGCTTTCTTT
CATSERDGVNTEAFF
>TRBJ2-7|NA|TRBV2|NA
TGTGCCAGCAGAGAGGACAGCATGACCTACGAGCAGTACTTC
CASREDSMTYEQYF
>TRBJ2-1|many|TRBV28|TRBD2
TGTGCCAGCAGTTACCTACTAGCGGGAGGGAGGAGCTCCTACAATGAGCAGTTCTTC
CASSYLLAGGRSSYNEQFF
>TRBJ1-1|many|TRBV28|NA
TGTGCCAGCAGATCGGGGAACACTGAAGCTTTCTTT
CASRSGNTEAFF
>TRBJ2-1|few|TRBV9|TRBD2
TGTGCCAGCAGCGCCGAATTACCGGGACTAGCGGGTGCCGCCTACAATGAGCAGTTCTTC
CASSAELPGLAGAAYNEQFF
>TRBJ2-3|many|TRBV20-1|TRBD2
TGCAGTGCTCCACTAGCGGGTGGGACGCAGTATTTT
CSAPLAGGTQYF
>TRBJ2-7|many|TRBV2|TRBD2
TGTGCCCCGGTGCGGGAGCCTTCATCCTACGAGCAGTACTTC
CAPVREPSSYEQYF
>TRBJ1-5|few|TRBV30|TRBD1
TGTGCCTGGAGTGTGGGACAGGGGGCCAATCAGCCCCAGCATTTT
CAWSVGQGANQPQHF
>TRBJ2-1|few|TRBV19|NA
TGTGCCAGTAGTATAGGATGGGGGAGAATGAATGAGCAGTTCTTC
CASSIGWGRMNEQFF
>TRBJ2-4|many|TRBV12-3/TRBV12-4|NA
TGTGCCAGCAGTTTCCCCACACTAGCCAAAAACATTCAGTACTTC
CASSFPTLAKNIQYF
>TRBJ1-4|few|TRBV6-1|NA
TGTGCCAGCACCAGGGGCCAAGGGAGGATCGGGAAACTGTTTTTT
CASTRGQGRIGKLFF
>TRBJ2-7|few|TRBV6-1|NA
TGTGCCAGCGGACTACTGTACGAGCAGTACTTC
CASGLLYEQYF
>TRBJ1-1|once|TRBV27|TRBD1
TGTGCCAGCGTTAGGACAGGGAACACTGAAGCTTTCTTT
CASVRTGNTEAFF
>TRBJ2-6|few|TRBV7-3|NA
TGTGCCAGCAGCTCCCGTCACGGGGCCAACGTCCTGACTTTC
CASSSRHGANVLTF
>TRBJ1-1|many|TRBV11-1|NA
TGTGCCAGCAGCTTGACGGAGGGGTTGAGCACTGAAGCTTTCTTT
CASSLTEGLSTEAFF